These T cell receptor beta chains were read from a single sample in a study of molecular identifiers for immune sequencing clone quantification. TCRdb independently ran MiXCR on the PCR reads; one entry per CDR3 protein. The sample contains around 40,000 distinct CDR3 sequences, about 19% of which appear only once. The sequenced sample consisted of naive CD8+ T cells from blood, with Jurkat cell RNA spiked in. Source of these receptors: a human donor in good health. Some libraries in this study had Jurkat cell RNA spiked in. CDR3s include the opening cysteine and the closing phenylalanine or tryptophan. A D gene is named only where the DNA matches it firmly. Part of the rows lack a size; the others show once, few, many or a class for expanded clones.

D,V,J,size,CDR3,DNA
.,TRBV4-3,TRBJ2-7,many,CASSQVTGGAYEQYF,TGCGCCAGCAGCCAAGTCACCGGCGGAGCCTACGAGCAGTACTTC
.,TRBV7-9,TRBJ1-5,many,CASSVINQPQHF,TGTGCCAGCAGCGTCATCAATCAGCCCCAGCATTTT
TRBD2,TRBV11-2,TRBJ2-1,many,CASSYTSGGPNEQFF,TGTGCCAGCAGCTACACTAGCGGGGGACCCAATGAGCAGTTCTTC
.,TRBV7-9,TRBJ2-5,many,CASSPPLEETQYF,TGTGCCAGCAGCCCACCTCTGGAAGAGACCCAGTACTTC
.,TRBV5-6,TRBJ1-1,many,CASSLGQTEAFF,TGTGCCAGCAGCTTGGGACAGACTGAAGCTTTCTTT
.,TRBV14,TRBJ2-5,.,CASSRYLQGSETQYF,TGTGCCAGCAGCCGATACTTACAGGGTTCAGAGACCCAGTACTTC
.,TRBV9,TRBJ2-3,many,CASTPEGLTDTQYF,TGTGCCAGCACCCCCGAGGGGCTCACAGATACGCAGTATTTT
.,TRBV15,TRBJ1-2,many,CATSGWTETNYGYTF,TGTGCCACCAGCGGATGGACAGAGACTAACTATGGCTACACCTTC
.,TRBV13,TRBJ2-7,many,CASAGGGFHEQYF,TGTGCCAGCGCCGGTGGCGGCTTCCACGAGCAGTACTTC
TRBD1,TRBV7-9,TRBJ2-3,many,CASSSSLGTGGDTQYF,TGTGCCAGCAGCTCAAGTTTGGGGACAGGGGGAGATACGCAGTATTTT
.,TRBV20-1,TRBJ2-5,many,CSASAETQYF,TGCAGTGCTAGTGCCGAGACCCAGTACTTC
TRBD1,TRBV7-6,TRBJ2-3,many,CASSPRDRGTDTQYF,TGTGCCAGCAGCCCTCGGGACAGGGGAACAGATACGCAGTATTTT
.,TRBV14,TRBJ2-7,.,CASSQDGTYERYF,TGTGCCAGCAGCCAAGACGGAACCTACGAGCGGTACTTC
.,TRBV7-6,TRBJ2-3,many,CASSLDHSGPENTQYF,TGTGCCAGCAGCTTAGACCACAGCGGCCCTGAAAATACGCAGTATTTT
TRBD2,TRBV28,TRBJ2-3,medium-sized,CASSLSSGAPLDTQYF,TGTGCCAGCAGTTTGAGTAGCGGGGCCCCTTTGGATACGCAGTATTTT
TRBD2,TRBV5-4,TRBJ2-7,many,CASSDSGRTPYEQYF,TGTGCCAGCAGCGACAGCGGGAGGACCCCCTACGAGCAGTACTTC
.,TRBV12-3/TRBV12-4,TRBJ1-5,many,CASSLAAAQPQHF,TGTGCCAGCAGTTTAGCGGCCGCTCAGCCCCAGCATTTT
TRBD2,TRBV12-3/TRBV12-4,TRBJ2-5,many,CATTSGGGETQYF,TGTGCCACGACTAGCGGGGGTGGAGAGACCCAGTACTTC